The 28 T cell receptor beta chains given below trace back to one sample, sequenced in a study of blood T cell repertoires in COVID-19. Clones were sequenced by immunoSEQ multiplex PCR, and TCRdb holds only the in-frame ones, with some missing. The sample shows nearly 50,000 clones, around 86% of them seen only once. The material sequenced was peripheral blood. The source is a woman aged 80 or over with COVID-19, enrolled during active disease.

The chain is built from TRBV19 and TRBJ2-3; 7 nucleotides line up with TRBD2. CDR1 LNHDA and CDR2 SQIVND come from the germline V gene (reference sequence). The V segment lost 5 bases and the J segment 2 bases; nucleotides outside the gene matches: 10. The CDR3 covers 16 residues. The CDR3 sequence: CASSSSSGRITDTQYF. CDR3 DNA: TGTGCCAGTAGTTCCTCTAGCGGTCGAATCACAGATACGCAGTATTTT. The full variable domain, with the rest looked up from reference TRBV19 and TRBJ2-3, is DGGITQSPKYLFRKEGQNVTLSCEQNLNHDAMYWYRQDPGQGLRLIYYSQIVNDFQKGDIAEGYSVSREKKESFPLTVTSAQKNPTAFYLCASSSSSGRITDTQYFGPGTRLTVL.

The chain combines TRBV9 with TRBJ1-1; TRBD1 is a possible D gene (5 bases). Germline V CDR1 and CDR2: SGDLS, YYNGEE. The CDR3 extends over 13 amino acids. The germline V and J ends were trimmed by 4 bases and 2 bases, with 9 bases remaining between them. The CDR3 DNA reads as TGTGCCAGCAGCCCAGGGCGAAACACTGAAGCTTTCTTT. Amino acids: CASSPGRNTEAFF.

The gene calls are TRBV29-1 and TRBJ2-7, with D possibly TRBD1 on 6 matching bases. The ends were cut back, 7 bases at V and 3 bases at J, with 22 bases in the middle. Germline V gene data show CDR1 as SQVTM and CDR2 as ANQGSEA. There are 15 residues in the CDR3. The chain's CDR3 is CSAPAQGSAIYEQYF. CDR3 bases: TGCAGCGCCCCCGCACAGGGCTCCGCGATCTACGAGCAGTACTTC.

The chain employs TRBV3-1 (or the pseudogene TRBV3-2) and TRBJ2-7, with 11 positions matching TRBD1. Germline values: CDR1 LGHDT, CDR2 YNNKEL (reference sequence). After removal of 5 bases from V and 0 bases from J, the junction contained 6 bases not matched to a gene. The CDR3 loop spans 16 amino acids. The CDR3 here is CASSAGTGGTSYEQYF. CDR3 nucleotides: TGTGCCAGCAGCGCCGGGACAGGGGGGACCTCCTACGAGCAGTACTTC.

The chain combines TRBV29-1 with TRBJ1-4, with 10 bases that match TRBD1. After removal of 7 bases from V and 7 bases from J, the junction contained 3 bases not matched to a gene. This CDR3 is built from 12 residues. In germline, CDR1 is SQVTM, CDR2 ANQGSEA. CDR3 DNA sequence: TGCAGCGGGACAGGGGGAGCTGAAAAACTGTTTTTT. It yields the protein CSGTGGAEKLFF.

The CDR3, as DNA: TGTGCCAGCAGTTTTGGAACGTGGGAGGCAGATACGCAGTATTTT. Residues: CASSFGTWEADTQYF. The chain joins TRBV28 to TRBJ2-3; tentatively, D is TRBD2 (6 bases). From germline, CDR1 is MDHEN and CDR2 SYDVKM. Trimming removed 3 bases at V and 4 bases at J, with 14 bases between. The CDR3 is 15 amino acids. The full variable domain, its missing parts supplied by reference TRBV28 and TRBJ2-3, is DVKVTQSSRYLVKRTGEKVFLECVQDMDHENMFWYRQDPGLGLRLIYFSYDVKMKEKGDIPEGYSVSREKKERFSLILESASTNQTSMYLCASSFGTWEADTQYFGPGTRLTVL.

This chain connects TRBV3-1 (or the pseudogene TRBV3-2) to TRBJ1-1; TRBD1 is a possible D gene (6 bases). Trimming removed 6 bases at V and 6 bases at J, with 14 bases between. CDR1 and CDR2 (germline): LGHDT, YNNKEL (reference sequence). The CDR3 runs 13 residues. CDR3 coding DNA: TGTGCCAGCAGGGGACAAACGTCGGCTGAAGCTTTCTTT. Amino acid sequence: CASRGQTSAEAFF.

This clone was detected only a few times. The rearrangement links TRBV7-9 to TRBJ1-1; TRBD1 aligns across 7 bases. With 3 bases clipped from V and 1 base from J, the junction kept 5 bases outside the gene matches. This CDR3 is 15 amino acids long. Germline V gives CDR1 SEHNR, CDR2 FQNEAQ (reference sequence). The CDR3 bases are TGTGCCAGCAGCTTCCTGACAGGGCAGAACACTGAAGCTTTCTTT. It is translated as CASSFLTGQNTEAFF.

The chain recombines TRBV28 with TRBJ1-6, with 7 bases lining up with TRBD1. CDR3 size: 18 residues. Looked up from germline, CDR1 is MDHEN and CDR2 is SYDVKM. Trimming took 5 bases from V and 8 from J; bases not matched to a gene: 18. The CDR3 reads CASSRASGQPGVDSPLHF. For the CDR3, the DNA is TGTGCCAGCAGTCGCGCCTCGGGACAGCCCGGGGTAGATTCACCCCTCCACTTT. The full variable domain, in which reference TRBV28 and TRBJ1-6 provide the parts outside the CDR3, is DVKVTQSSRYLVKRTGEKVFLECVQDMDHENMFWYRQDPGLGLRLIYFSYDVKMKEKGDIPEGYSVSREKKERFSLILESASTNQTSMYLCASSRASGQPGVDSPLHFGNGTRLTVT.

V gene TRBV7-9 combines with J gene TRBJ2-1; 12 bases are a match to TRBD2. CDR3 length: 16 amino acids. V was clipped by 4 bases and J by 9 bases; unmatched bases: 10. CDR1 and CDR2 (germline): SEHNR, FQNEAQ (reference sequence). The DNA of the CDR3 is TGTGCCAGCAGCTCACGACTAGCGGGAGTAGCCCGTGAGCAGTTCTTC. Its translation: CASSSRLAGVAREQFF. Variable domain in full (rest from reference TRBV7-9 and TRBJ2-1): DTGVSQNPRHKITKRGQNVTFRCDPISEHNRLYWYRQTLGQGPEFLTYFQNEAQLEKSRLLSDRFSAERPKGSFSTLEIQRTEQGDSAMYLCASSSRLAGVAREQFFGPGTRLTVL.

V usage is TRBV30 and J usage is TRBJ1-5; TRBD1 agrees at 9 bases. Germline V gene lookup returns CDR1 GTSNPN and CDR2 SVGIG (reference sequence). V was clipped by 5 bases and J by 4 bases; unmatched bases: 9. This CDR3 comprises 15 residues. For the CDR3, the DNA is TGTGCCTGGGGGAGACAGGGGGGTAGTAATCAGCCCCAGCATTTT. As protein: CAWGRQGGSNQPQHF.

This chain links TRBV5-1 with TRBJ1-1; a possible D gene is TRBD1 (5 bases). V dropped 0 bases and J dropped 4 bases, with 10 bases sitting between them. The CDR3 runs to 14 residues. Germline V lookup: CDR1 SGHRS, CDR2 YFSETQ. The CDR3 sequence is CASSLVGGGTEAFF. CDR3 in DNA: TGCGCCAGCAGCTTGGTTGGCGGGGGCACTGAAGCTTTCTTT.

The rearrangement joins TRBV3-1 (or the pseudogene TRBV3-2) to TRBJ2-1; TRBD2 matches at 10 bases. CDR1 LGHDT and CDR2 YNNKEL come from the germline V gene (reference sequence). V lost 5 bases, J lost 2 bases, and 3 bases stayed unmatched. The CDR3 consists of 15 residues. The CDR3 loop reads CASSAGTSAYNEQFF. The CDR3 bases are TGTGCCAGCAGCGCCGGGACTAGCGCCTACAATGAGCAGTTCTTC.

This clone was detected only a few times. V and J are TRBV30 and TRBJ1-2; the match to TRBD1 covers 7 bases. The CDR3 covers 17 residues. Losses at the gene ends were 4 bases for V and 3 bases for J; bases not matched to a gene: 17. The germline V gene has CDR1 GTSNPN and CDR2 SVGIG (reference sequence). CDR3 sequence reads: CAWTQTRTGVLDYGYTF. Here the CDR3 DNA reads TGTGCCTGGACCCAGACCAGGACAGGTGTTTTGGACTATGGCTACACCTTC. Complete variable domain (other parts from reference TRBV30 and TRBJ1-2): SQTIHQWPATLVQPVGSPLSLECTVEGTSNPNLYWYRQAAGRGLQLLFYSVGIGQISSEVPQNLSASRPQDRQFILSSKKLLLSDSGFYLCAWTQTRTGVLDYGYTFGSGTRLTVV.

The rearrangement joins TRBV19 to TRBJ2-7, with a weak D call TRBD1 (6 bases). The CDR3 is made up of 14 amino acids. Germline V gene sequence: CDR1 LNHDA, CDR2 SQIVND (reference sequence). V was shortened by 5 bases and J by 6 bases, with 17 bases between the two germline ends. The CDR3 reads CASSRQDFAGEQYF. CDR3 nucleotides: TGTGCCAGTAGTCGACAGGATTTCGCCGGCGAGCAGTACTTC. Filled out from reference TRBV19 and TRBJ2-7, the complete variable domain reads DGGITQSPKYLFRKEGQNVTLSCEQNLNHDAMYWYRQDPGQGLRLIYYSQIVNDFQKGDIAEGYSVSREKKESFPLTVTSAQKNPTAFYLCASSRQDFAGEQYFGPGTRLTVT.

V usage is TRBV29-1 and J usage is TRBJ1-1; perhaps TRBD1 as D (6 bases). Trimming pared 6 bases from V and 0 bases from J, leaving 17 bases between. The CDR3 runs to 15 residues. Per germline, CDR1 SQVTM and CDR2 ANQGSEA. The CDR3 is CSVTQGPSMNTEAFF. In DNA form, the CDR3 reads TGCAGCGTGACACAGGGACCTTCTATGAACACTGAAGCTTTCTTT. Full variable domain (remainder filled in from reference TRBV29-1 and TRBJ1-1): SAVISQKPSRDICQRGTSLTIQCQVDSQVTMMFWYRQQPGQSLTLIATANQGSEATYESGFVIDKFPISRPNLTFSTLTVSNMSPEDSSIYLCSVTQGPSMNTEAFFGQGTRLTVV.

This clone has just one count. V usage is TRBV5-1 and J usage is TRBJ1-6; D is unclear. Germline V CDR1 and CDR2: SGHRS, YFSETQ. Trimming stripped 6 bases from V and 10 bases from J, with 17 bases between. The CDR3 has 14 amino acids. Here the CDR3 DNA reads TGCGCCAGCAACTACGGGGAAAGAAACTCACCCCTCCACTTT. Its protein is CASNYGERNSPLHF.

V gene TRBV7-2 combines with J gene TRBJ1-1; a weak D match, TRBD1 (5 bases). Per the germline V gene, CDR1 is SGHTA and CDR2 is FQGNSA. The CDR3 length is 14 residues. Deletions cut 2 bases from V and 1 base from J, with 8 bases between. CDR3 nucleotide sequence: TGTGCCAGCAGCTTATGGGGGGGGAACACTGAAGCTTTCTTT. It yields the protein CASSLWGGNTEAFF.

This clone was picked up one time. This chain connects TRBV14 to TRBJ2-3; TRBD2 matches 7 bases. CDR3 length equals 19 residues. Trimming removed 2 bases from V and 0 bases from J; junction bases left unmatched: 14. Germline V CDR1 and CDR2: SGHDN, FVKESK. CDR3: CASSQLQASGISSTDTQYF. The DNA for the CDR3 is TGTGCCAGCAGCCAATTACAGGCTAGCGGAATCTCCAGCACAGATACGCAGTATTTT.

The chain couples TRBV5-4 to TRBJ1-2, with 9 bases matching TRBD1. Germline values: CDR1 SGHNT, CDR2 YYREEE (reference sequence). The CDR3 extends over 14 amino acids. Trimming cost V 4 bases and J 3 bases; bases outside gene matches: 4. The CDR3 coding sequence is TGTGCCAGCAGCGGGACAGGGTTTGACTATGGCTACACCTTC. Translation: CASSGTGFDYGYTF.

This chain uses TRBV7-3 with TRBJ1-6, with TRBD1 matching 9 bases. The trim removed 5 bases at V and 5 bases at J, leaving 4 bases unmatched. CDR1 is SGHTA and CDR2 is FQGTGA in the germline V gene. The CDR3 contains 15 residues. The CDR3 DNA follows: TGTGCCAGCAGCACTGGACAGGGGAATAATTCACCCCTCCACTTT. It yields the protein CASSTGQGNNSPLHF. The variable domain in full, with the rest retrieved from reference TRBV7-3 and TRBJ1-6, is GAGVSQTPSNKVTEKGKYVELRCDPISGHTALYWYRQSLGQGPEFLIYFQGTGAADDSGLPNDRFFAVRPEGSVSTLKIQRTERGDSAVYLCASSTGQGNNSPLHFGNGTRLTVT.

This clone was recorded once. The genes are TRBV19 and TRBJ2-6, with 8 positions matching TRBD1. The V gene's germline CDR1 is LNHDA and CDR2 SQIVND (reference sequence). The CDR3 has 16 amino acids. Germline trimming cut 5 bases from V and 0 bases from J; bases unmatched to any gene: 3. The CDR3 region has the DNA TGTGCCAGTAGTGACAGGGGCCCCTCTGGGGCCAACGTCCTGACTTTC. Translated: CASSDRGPSGANVLTF. Full variable domain (rest looked up from reference TRBV19 and TRBJ2-6): DGGITQSPKYLFRKEGQNVTLSCEQNLNHDAMYWYRQDPGQGLRLIYYSQIVNDFQKGDIAEGYSVSREKKESFPLTVTSAQKNPTAFYLCASSDRGPSGANVLTFGAGSRLTVL.

The V call is TRBV11-3, the J call TRBJ1-1; no definite D call. Between the trimmed V and J ends, which lost 2 bases and 1 base, there was a span of 5 bases. The CDR3 has 13 amino acids. The germline V gene has CDR1 SGHNT and CDR2 YENEEA. The CDR3 sequence is CASSLSGNTEAFF. The CDR3 DNA sequence: TGTGCCAGCAGCTTATCAGGGAACACTGAAGCTTTCTTT.

This clone was recorded once. The genes are TRBV19 and TRBJ2-2, with no clear D. CDR3 length: 11 residues. From germline, CDR1 is LNHDA and CDR2 SQIVND (reference sequence). Trimming pared 8 bases from V and 6 bases from J, leaving 7 bases between. DNA for the CDR3: TGTGCCAGTCAAAGAGCCGGGGAGCTGTTTTTT. Translating gives CASQRAGELFF.

V and J are TRBV11-3 and TRBJ2-2; no reliable D call. CDR1 SGHNT and CDR2 YENEEA come from the germline V gene. This CDR3 has 14 residues. The V end was cut by 6 bases, the J end by 4 bases, with 12 bases between. CDR3 amino acids: CASSSNAVTGELFF. CDR3 nucleotides: TGTGCCAGCAGTTCCAATGCAGTCACCGGGGAGCTGTTTTTT.

This sequence joins TRBV2 and TRBJ2-7; TRBD1 matches 7 bases. The CDR3 has 14 residues. V trimming: 7 bases; J trimming: 2 bases; junction bases outside the gene matches: 8. CDR1 SNHLY and CDR2 FYNNEI come from the germline V gene. CDR3 DNA sequence: TGTGCCAGCACCGCCGGGACAGAAGCCTACGAGCAGTACTTC. Amino acid sequence: CASTAGTEAYEQYF. The whole variable domain, remainder taken from reference TRBV2 and TRBJ2-7, is EPEVTQTPSHQVTQMGQEVILRCVPISNHLYFYWYRQILGQKVEFLVSFYNNEISEKSEIFDDQFSVERPDGSNFTLKIRSTKLEDSAMYFCASTAGTEAYEQYFGPGTRLTVT.

The rearrangement links TRBV5-4 to TRBJ2-2; a weak D match, TRBD2 (5 bases). CDR3 length: 15 amino acids. V was clipped by 3 bases and J by 1 base, with 10 bases between them. CDR1 and CDR2 (germline): SGHNT, YYREEE (reference sequence). For the CDR3, the DNA is TGTGCCAGCAGCTCGCGTCGGGGGAACACCGGGGAGCTGTTTTTT. Translating gives CASSSRRGNTGELFF. The variable domain in full, completed from reference TRBV5-4 and TRBJ2-2, reads ETGVTQSPTHLIKTRGQQVTLRCSSQSGHNTVSWYQQALGQGPQFIFQYYREEENGRGNFPPRFSGLQFPNYSSELNVNALELDDSALYLCASSSRRGNTGELFFGEGSRLTVL.

This clone was seen once. The chain is built from TRBV7-6 and TRBJ1-5; TRBD1 aligns across 10 bases. Germline V gene data show CDR1 as SGHVS and CDR2 as FNYEAQ. CDR3 length: 16 residues. V lost 5 bases and J lost 3; bases outside the gene matches: 7. CDR3 DNA: TGTGCCAGCAGCCCACGGGACAGGGGTTACAATCAGCCCCAGCATTTT. This codes for CASSPRDRGYNQPQHF.